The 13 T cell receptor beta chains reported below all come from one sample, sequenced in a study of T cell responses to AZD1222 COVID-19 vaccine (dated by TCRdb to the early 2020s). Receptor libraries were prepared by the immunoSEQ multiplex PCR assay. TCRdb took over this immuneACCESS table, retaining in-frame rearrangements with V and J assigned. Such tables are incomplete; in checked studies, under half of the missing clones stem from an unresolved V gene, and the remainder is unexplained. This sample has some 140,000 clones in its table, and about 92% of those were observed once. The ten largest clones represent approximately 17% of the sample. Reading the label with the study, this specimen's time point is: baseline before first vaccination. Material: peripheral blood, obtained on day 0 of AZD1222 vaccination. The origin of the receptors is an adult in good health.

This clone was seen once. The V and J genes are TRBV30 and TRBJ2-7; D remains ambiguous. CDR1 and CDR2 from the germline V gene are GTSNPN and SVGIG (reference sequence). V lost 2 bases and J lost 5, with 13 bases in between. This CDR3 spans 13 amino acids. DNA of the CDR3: TGTGCCTGGAGTTTCGATCTTCGGGACGAGCAGTACTTC. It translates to CAWSFDLRDEQYF.

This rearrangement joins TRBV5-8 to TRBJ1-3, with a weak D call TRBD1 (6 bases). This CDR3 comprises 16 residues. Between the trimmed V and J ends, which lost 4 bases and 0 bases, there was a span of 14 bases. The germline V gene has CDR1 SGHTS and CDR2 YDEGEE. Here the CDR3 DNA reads TGTGCCAGCAGCGGGGGACAACCTTTCTCTGGAAACACCATATATTTT. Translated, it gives CASSGGQPFSGNTIYF.

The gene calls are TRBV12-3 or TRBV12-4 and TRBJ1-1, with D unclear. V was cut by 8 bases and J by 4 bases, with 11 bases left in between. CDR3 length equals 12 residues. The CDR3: CASLSPTTEAFF. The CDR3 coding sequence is TGTGCCAGCTTGAGTCCGACCACTGAAGCTTTCTTT.

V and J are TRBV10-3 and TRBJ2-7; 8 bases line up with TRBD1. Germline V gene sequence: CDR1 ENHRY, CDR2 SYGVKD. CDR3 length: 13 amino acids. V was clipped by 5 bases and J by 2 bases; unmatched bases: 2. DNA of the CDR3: TGTGCCATCAGTCGACAGGGGACCTACGAGCAGTACTTC. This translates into CAISRQGTYEQYF.

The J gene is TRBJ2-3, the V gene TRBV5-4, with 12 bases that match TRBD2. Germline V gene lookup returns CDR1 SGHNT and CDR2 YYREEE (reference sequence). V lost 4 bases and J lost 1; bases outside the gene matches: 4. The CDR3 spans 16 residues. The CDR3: CASSRRLAGGTDTQYF. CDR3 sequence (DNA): TGTGCCAGCAGCCGCAGACTAGCGGGAGGCACAGATACGCAGTATTTT.

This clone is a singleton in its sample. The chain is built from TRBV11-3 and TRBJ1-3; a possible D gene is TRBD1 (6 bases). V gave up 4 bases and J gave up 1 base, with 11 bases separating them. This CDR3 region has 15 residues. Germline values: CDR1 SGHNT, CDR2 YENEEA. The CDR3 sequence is CASSSTGKSGNTIYF. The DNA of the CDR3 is TGTGCCAGCAGCTCAACAGGGAAATCTGGAAACACCATATATTTT.

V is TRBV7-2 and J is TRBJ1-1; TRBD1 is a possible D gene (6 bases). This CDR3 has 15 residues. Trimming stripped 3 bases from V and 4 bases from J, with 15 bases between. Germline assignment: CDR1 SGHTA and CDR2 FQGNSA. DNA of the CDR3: TGTGCCAGCAGCTTCATCACAGGGCGGGGCACTGAAGCTTTCTTT. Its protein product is CASSFITGRGTEAFF.

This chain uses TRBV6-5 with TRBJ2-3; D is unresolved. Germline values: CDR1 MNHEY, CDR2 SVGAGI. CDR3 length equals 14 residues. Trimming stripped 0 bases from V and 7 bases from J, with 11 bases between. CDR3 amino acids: CASSYSVIPNTQYF. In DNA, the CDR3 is TGTGCCAGCAGTTACTCGGTAATCCCAAATACGCAGTATTTT.

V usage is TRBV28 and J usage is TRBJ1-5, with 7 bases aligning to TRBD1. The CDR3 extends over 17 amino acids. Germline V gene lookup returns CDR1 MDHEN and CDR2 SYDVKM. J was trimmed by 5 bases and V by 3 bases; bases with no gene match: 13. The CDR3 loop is CASSFRSRQGYDQPQHF. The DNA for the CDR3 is TGTGCCAGCAGTTTTCGGTCCAGACAGGGTTACGATCAGCCCCAGCATTTT.

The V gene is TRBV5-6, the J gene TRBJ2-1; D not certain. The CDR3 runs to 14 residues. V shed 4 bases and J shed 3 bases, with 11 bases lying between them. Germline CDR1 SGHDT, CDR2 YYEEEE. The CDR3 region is CASSVTQLYNEQFF. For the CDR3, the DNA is TGTGCCAGCAGCGTTACCCAGCTCTACAATGAGCAGTTCTTC. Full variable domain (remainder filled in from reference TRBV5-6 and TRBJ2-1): DAGVTQSPTHLIKTRGQQVTLRCSPKSGHDTVSWYQQALGQGPQFIFQYYEEEERQRGNFPDRFSGHQFPNYSSELNVNALLLGDSALYLCASSVTQLYNEQFFGPGTRLTVL.

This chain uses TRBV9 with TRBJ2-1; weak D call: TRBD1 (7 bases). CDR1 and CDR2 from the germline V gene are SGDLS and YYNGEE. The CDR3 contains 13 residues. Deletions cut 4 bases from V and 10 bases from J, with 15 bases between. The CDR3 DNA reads TGTGCCAGCAGCCAGGGGGGCCCGGGGGAGCAGTTCTTC. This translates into CASSQGGPGEQFF.

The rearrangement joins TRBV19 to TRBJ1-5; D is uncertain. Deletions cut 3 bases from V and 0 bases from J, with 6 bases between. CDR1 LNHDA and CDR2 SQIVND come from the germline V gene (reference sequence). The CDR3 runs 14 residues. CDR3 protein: CASSISDSNQPQHF. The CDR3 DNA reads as TGTGCCAGTAGTATTTCCGATAGCAATCAGCCCCAGCATTTT.

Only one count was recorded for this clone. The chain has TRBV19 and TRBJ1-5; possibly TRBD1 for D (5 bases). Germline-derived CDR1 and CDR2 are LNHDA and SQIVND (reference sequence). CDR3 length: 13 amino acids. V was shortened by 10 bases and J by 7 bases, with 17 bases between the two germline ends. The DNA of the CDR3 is TGTGCCATTGGGGCGGGAGCGCGGCAGCCCCAGCATTTT. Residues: CAIGAGARQPQHF.